A selection of T cell receptor beta chains follows, all from one sample in a study of blood T cells in healthy people across ages. MiXCR was run by TCRdb on the 5' RACE reads, yielding one entry per CDR3 protein. The repertoire holds 550,000 to 650,000 distinct CDR3 sequences, with under 30% as singletons. The source material was blood. These receptor sequences come from a woman older than 75 in good health. Both conserved end residues are part of each CDR3. Fields, in order: V gene, D gene, J gene, clone size, CDR3 DNA, CDR3 protein. D genes are given only for firm matches. Clone size is shown for a subset of rows, as once, few, many or a class of expanded clone.

TRBV5-5	NA	TRBJ1-1	NA	TGTGCCAGCAGCTCACAGGGATTAACTGAAGCTTTCTTT	CASSSQGLTEAFF
TRBV5-1	NA	TRBJ2-7	many	TGCGCCAGCAGCAAGGACTCCCGGTTGAGCGAGCAGTACTTC	CASSKDSRLSEQYF
TRBV5-1	NA	TRBJ2-5	many	TGCGCCAGCAGCTTGGCGGGGCAGTACCAAGAGACCCAGTACTTC	CASSLAGQYQETQYF
TRBV4-3	NA	TRBJ2-1	many	TGCGCCAGCAGCCGGGGAGCCTTAGTTCAGCCGCAGTTCTTC	CASSRGALVQPQFF
TRBV7-3	NA	TRBJ1-1	many	TGTGCCAGCAGCCGCGACAGAGACACTGAAGCTTTCTTT	CASSRDRDTEAFF
TRBV20-1	NA	TRBJ2-3	NA	TGCAGTGCTAGAGATCAAAAGAGTGAGGGGGGGCCTCGGACAGATACGCGGTATTTT	CSARDQKSEGGPRTDTRYF
TRBV20-1	NA	TRBJ1-2	NA	TGCAGTGCTAGCCAGGTCTATGGCTACACCTTC	CSASQVYGYTF
TRBV5-1	TRBD1	TRBJ2-5	NA	TGCGCCAGCAGCTTGGGAACGGACAGGGGGGAGACCCAGTACTTC	CASSLGTDRGETQYF
TRBV6-4	NA	TRBJ2-7	many	TGTGCCAGCAGTCTCGCGGCAGGGGACTACGAGCAGTACTTC	CASSLAAGDYEQYF
TRBV9	TRBD1	TRBJ2-3	many	TGTGCCAGCAGCCCACGTGCCGGGACAGGGGCAGATACGCAGTATTTT	CASSPRAGTGADTQYF
TRBV20-1	TRBD1	TRBJ1-5	NA	TGCAGTGACCATGGACAGGGGAGAAAAAGCAATCAGCCCCAGCATTTT	CSDHGQGRKSNQPQHF
TRBV5-6	NA	TRBJ2-7	NA	TGTGCCAGCAGCCAGGGACCGGAAGGGTACGAGCAGTACTTC	CASSQGPEGYEQYF
TRBV12-3/TRBV12-4	NA	TRBJ1-6	NA	TGTGCCAGCAGTTTTTCCATGACTAATTCACCCCTCCACTTT	CASSFSMTNSPLHF
TRBV7-8	NA	TRBJ2-5	many	TGTGCCAGCAGCCGGACTGTGGGGGGGCGGCAAGAGACCCAGTACTTC	CASSRTVGGRQETQYF
TRBV7-3	NA	TRBJ2-3	many	TGTGCCAGCAGCCCCTTAGGGGGGGGCACAGATACGCAGTATTTT	CASSPLGGGTDTQYF
TRBV3-1	NA	TRBJ1-5	few	TGTGCCAGCAGCCAAGAATCCAGCCCCCAGCATTTT	CASSQESSPQHF
TRBV30	TRBD1	TRBJ1-4	many	TGTGCCTGGAGTCCAAAGACAGGGGGCTTCGAAAAACTGTTTTTT	CAWSPKTGGFEKLFF
TRBV5-1	NA	TRBJ2-1	few	TGCGCCAGCAGCCTGGGGACTGTTCAAGAGACCCAGTTCTTC	CASSLGTVQETQFF
TRBV11-2	TRBD1	TRBJ1-1	NA	TGTGCCAGCAGCTTAGATCAGGGGGGCGGGGTGGCTGAAGCTTTCTTT	CASSLDQGGGVAEAFF
TRBV20-1	NA	TRBJ1-1	few	TGCAGTGCTAGCGGCCCGAACACTGAAGCTTTCTTT	CSASGPNTEAFF
TRBV6-2/TRBV6-3	NA	TRBJ2-5	NA	TGTGCCAGCAGAACGGCTGGGGGGGGCCGATACAATGAGCAGTACTTC	CASRTAGGGRYNEQYF
TRBV6-1	TRBD1	TRBJ1-2	few	TGTGCCAGCAGTGAAGCGGCAGGGGGATCGCTTAACTATGGCTACACCTTC	CASSEAAGGSLNYGYTF
TRBV28	NA	TRBJ2-7	few	TGTGCCAGCAGCACTGAATACGAGCAGTACTTC	CASSTEYEQYF
TRBV7-7	NA	TRBJ2-5	many	TGTGCTAGCAGCCAGAACTTGGTTGGAGAGACCCAGTACTTC	CASSQNLVGETQYF
TRBV9	TRBD2	TRBJ2-3	NA	TGTGCCAGCAGCGTAGGCCCCGGGGGACTAGCGACAGATACGCAGTATTTT	CASSVGPGGLATDTQYF
TRBV3-1	NA	TRBJ1-1	NA	TGTGCCAGCAGCCAGAATCCCGCTGAAGCTTTCTTT	CASSQNPAEAFF
TRBV20-1	NA	TRBJ1-2	many	TGCAGTGCGACCCCCAGCATTAACTATGGCTACACCTTC	CSATPSINYGYTF
TRBV11-2	NA	TRBJ2-5	many	TGTGCCAGCAGCTTATGGTCCAGGTACCAAGAGACCCAGTACTTC	CASSLWSRYQETQYF
TRBV20-1	TRBD1	TRBJ1-6	many	TGCAGTGCCACAACTAACAGGGGGCGAAATTCACCCCTCCACTTT	CSATTNRGRNSPLHF
TRBV9	NA	TRBJ2-5	once	TGTGCCAGCAGCGTAGAGGTGGGGGAGTACCAAGAGACCCAGTACTTC	CASSVEVGEYQETQYF
TRBV7-2	NA	TRBJ2-1	NA	TGTGCCAGCAGCTTAAGGCCAGGGTATGCCTATGAGCAGTTCTTC	CASSLRPGYAYEQFF
TRBV7-6	TRBD2	TRBJ2-2	few	TGTGCCAGCAGCTCACTAGCGGGGGGGAACACCGGGGAGCTGTTTTTT	CASSSLAGGNTGELFF
TRBV25-1	NA	TRBJ1-6	many	TGTGCCAGCAGTGAATACTATTCACCCCTCCACTTT	CASSEYYSPLHF
TRBV6-1	NA	TRBJ2-6	many	TGTGCCAGCAGTGATCGGGGCCGCTCTGGGGCCAACGTCCTGACTTTC	CASSDRGRSGANVLTF
TRBV12-3/TRBV12-4	TRBD1	TRBJ1-2	many	TGTGCCAGCAGTTTTCGGACAGGCATCCTGGGAGGCTACACCTTC	CASSFRTGILGGYTF
TRBV28	NA	TRBJ2-7	many	TGTGCCAGCACCCTCGCAGGACAGCTCCGCGAGCAGTACTTC	CASTLAGQLREQYF
TRBV12-3/TRBV12-4	NA	TRBJ2-2	few	TGTGCCAGCAGCCCCCCCAGGGTCAACACCGGGGAGCTGTTTTTT	CASSPPRVNTGELFF
TRBV7-9	TRBD1	TRBJ2-1	few	TGTGCCAGCAGTCTTCCCGGGACAGGGTATGAGCAGTTCTTC	CASSLPGTGYEQFF
TRBV6-6	NA	TRBJ1-5	NA	TGTGCCAGCAGTTACACCCTTTTGCAGGGAGGCAATCAGCCCCAGCATTTT	CASSYTLLQGGNQPQHF
TRBV5-1	NA	TRBJ2-1	few	TGCGCCAGCAGCTTAGAGACCTTTCGGGGCCACAATGAGCAGTTCTTC	CASSLETFRGHNEQFF
TRBV29-1	TRBD1	TRBJ1-4	many	TGCAGCGCCGGACAGGAGACAGGGGAAAAACTGTTTTTT	CSAGQETGEKLFF
TRBV6-5	TRBD2	TRBJ2-5	NA	TGTGCCAGCACCGGGGGACTACCACAAGAGACCCAGTACTTC	CASTGGLPQETQYF
TRBV2	TRBD1	TRBJ2-3	NA	TGTGCCAGCAGCCAAGTGGGACAGGGGACGCAGTATTTT	CASSQVGQGTQYF
TRBV5-1	TRBD2	TRBJ2-2	NA	TGCGCCAGCAGCTTGGCCGGAGCGGGGGGGCTCGCCGGGGAGCTGTTTTTT	CASSLAGAGGLAGELFF
TRBV2	TRBD2	TRBJ2-7	NA	TGTGCCAGCACTGGAGCCAGCGGGGGGGGTTACGAGCAGTACTTC	CASTGASGGGYEQYF
TRBV7-2	NA	TRBJ2-1	many	TGTGCCAGCAGCTTAGCGCAGGGGGGGCGCATTTTTAATGAGCAGTTCTTC	CASSLAQGGRIFNEQFF
TRBV5-6	TRBD1	TRBJ1-5	few	TGTGCCAGCAGCGACTACAAACAGGGGTTTGGTCAGCCCCAGCATTTT	CASSDYKQGFGQPQHF
TRBV6-2/TRBV6-3	NA	TRBJ1-6	once	TGTGCCAGCAGTACGCCCGACAGACTGAATTCACCCCTCCACTTT	CASSTPDRLNSPLHF
TRBV5-1	NA	TRBJ2-5	many	TGCGCCAGCAGCTCGGGACACGAGACCCAGTACTTC	CASSSGHETQYF
TRBV7-9	TRBD2	TRBJ2-7	NA	TGTGCCAGCAGCTTACGTACAACTAGCGGGATATCCTACGAGCAGTACTTC	CASSLRTTSGISYEQYF
TRBV7-2	TRBD1	TRBJ2-7	many	TGTGCCAGCAGCCCCGGACAGGGAAACGTCTACGAGCAGTACTTC	CASSPGQGNVYEQYF